This TCR beta chain originates from a study of cytomegalovirus exposure and HLA in healthy donors. In the study overall: The 100 to 150 validation repertoires and the 650 to 850 first-cohort repertoires shared a platform, a later analysis reported.

In regard to this clone: What it binds is not known.

Germline V gene lookup returns CDR1 SGHRS and CDR2 YFSETQ. The CDR3 consists of 16 residues. V lost 5 bases to trimming and J lost 6 bases; unmatched junction nucleotides: 13. Some clones are missing from TCRdb's copy, which holds only in-frame ones; the method was immunoSEQ multiplex PCR. The sample has 200,000 to 250,000 clones; about 86% are singletons. General study points: There were 164 TCR beta chains listed as cytomegalovirus-associated. Subsequent analysis showed first-cohort TCR clusters tending to co-occur in some 110 validation repertoires. Three CMV-associated chains proved CMV antigen-specific in vitro.

The genes are TRBV5-1 and TRBJ2-2; 7 bases are shared with TRBD2. This clonotype was obtained from a woman aged 18-29 years in good health and CMV-seronegative. Sequenced material: PBMCs. In nucleotides, the CDR3 is TGCGCCAGCAGAACGTTAGGCGGGAGTTCGGCCGGGGAGCTGTTTTTT. Translating it yields CASRTLGGSSAGELFF.